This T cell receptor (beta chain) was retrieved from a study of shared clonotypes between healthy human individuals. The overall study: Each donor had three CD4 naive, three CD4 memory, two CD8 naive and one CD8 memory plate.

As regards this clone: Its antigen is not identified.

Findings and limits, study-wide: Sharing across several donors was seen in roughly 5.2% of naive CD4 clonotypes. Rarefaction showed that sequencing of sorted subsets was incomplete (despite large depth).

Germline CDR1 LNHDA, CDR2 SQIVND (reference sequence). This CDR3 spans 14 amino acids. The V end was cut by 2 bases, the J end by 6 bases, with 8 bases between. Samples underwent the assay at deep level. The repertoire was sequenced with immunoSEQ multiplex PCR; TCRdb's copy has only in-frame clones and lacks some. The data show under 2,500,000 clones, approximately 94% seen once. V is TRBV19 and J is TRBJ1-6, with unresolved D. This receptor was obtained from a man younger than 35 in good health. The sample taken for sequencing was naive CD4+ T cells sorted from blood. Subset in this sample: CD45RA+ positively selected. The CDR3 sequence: CASSINSRNSPLHF. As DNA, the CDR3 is TGTGCCAGTAGTATAAACAGCCGTAATTCACCCCTCCACTTT.